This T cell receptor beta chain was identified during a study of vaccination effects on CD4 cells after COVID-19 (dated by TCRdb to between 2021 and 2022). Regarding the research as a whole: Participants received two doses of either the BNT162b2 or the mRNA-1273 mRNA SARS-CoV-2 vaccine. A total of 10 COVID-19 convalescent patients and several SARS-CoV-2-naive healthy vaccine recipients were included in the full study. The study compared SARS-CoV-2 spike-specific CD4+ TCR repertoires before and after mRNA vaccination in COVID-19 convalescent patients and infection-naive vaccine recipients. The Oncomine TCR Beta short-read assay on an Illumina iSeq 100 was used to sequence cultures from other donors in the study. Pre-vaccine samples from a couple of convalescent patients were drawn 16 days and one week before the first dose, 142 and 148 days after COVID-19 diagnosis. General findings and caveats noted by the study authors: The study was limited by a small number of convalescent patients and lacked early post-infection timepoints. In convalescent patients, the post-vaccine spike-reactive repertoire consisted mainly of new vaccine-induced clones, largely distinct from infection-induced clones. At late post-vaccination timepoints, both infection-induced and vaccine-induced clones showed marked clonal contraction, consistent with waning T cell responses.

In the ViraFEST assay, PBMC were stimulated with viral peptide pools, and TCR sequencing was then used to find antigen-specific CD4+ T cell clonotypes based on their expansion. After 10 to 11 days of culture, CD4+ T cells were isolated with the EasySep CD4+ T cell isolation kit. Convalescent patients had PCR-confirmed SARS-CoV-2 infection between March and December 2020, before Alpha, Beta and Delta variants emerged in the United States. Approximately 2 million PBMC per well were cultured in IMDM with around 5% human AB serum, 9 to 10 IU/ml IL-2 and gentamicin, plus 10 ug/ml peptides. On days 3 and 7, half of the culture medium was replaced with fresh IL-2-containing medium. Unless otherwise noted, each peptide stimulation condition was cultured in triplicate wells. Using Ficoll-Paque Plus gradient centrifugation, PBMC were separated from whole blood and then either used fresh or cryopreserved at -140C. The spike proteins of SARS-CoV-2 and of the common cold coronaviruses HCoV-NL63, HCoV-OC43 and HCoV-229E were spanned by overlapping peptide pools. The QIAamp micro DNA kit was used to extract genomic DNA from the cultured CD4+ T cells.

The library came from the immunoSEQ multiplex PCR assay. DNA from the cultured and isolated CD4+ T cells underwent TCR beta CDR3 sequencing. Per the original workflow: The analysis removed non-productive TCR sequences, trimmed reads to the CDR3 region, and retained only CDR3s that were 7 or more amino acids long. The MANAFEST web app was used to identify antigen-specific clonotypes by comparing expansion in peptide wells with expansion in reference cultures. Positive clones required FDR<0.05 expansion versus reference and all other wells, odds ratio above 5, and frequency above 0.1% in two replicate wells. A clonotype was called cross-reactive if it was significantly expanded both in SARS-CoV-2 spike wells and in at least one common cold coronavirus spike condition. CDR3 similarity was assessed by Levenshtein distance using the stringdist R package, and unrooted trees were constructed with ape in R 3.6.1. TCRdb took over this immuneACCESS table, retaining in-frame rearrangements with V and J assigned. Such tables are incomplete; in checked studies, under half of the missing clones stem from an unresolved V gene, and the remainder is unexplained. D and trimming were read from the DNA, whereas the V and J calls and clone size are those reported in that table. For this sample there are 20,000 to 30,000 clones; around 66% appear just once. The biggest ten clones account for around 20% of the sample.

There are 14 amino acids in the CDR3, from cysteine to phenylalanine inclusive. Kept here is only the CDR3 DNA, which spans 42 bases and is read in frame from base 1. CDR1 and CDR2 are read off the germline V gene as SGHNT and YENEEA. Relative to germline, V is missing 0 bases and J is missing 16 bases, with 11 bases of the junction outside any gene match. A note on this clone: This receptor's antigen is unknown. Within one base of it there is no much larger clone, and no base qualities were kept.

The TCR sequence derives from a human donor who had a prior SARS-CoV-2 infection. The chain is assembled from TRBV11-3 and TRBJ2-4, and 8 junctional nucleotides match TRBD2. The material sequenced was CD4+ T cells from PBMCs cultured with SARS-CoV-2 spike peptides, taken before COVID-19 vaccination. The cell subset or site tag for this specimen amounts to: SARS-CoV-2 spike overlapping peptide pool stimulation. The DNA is TGTGCCAGCAGCTTAGATTCTAGCGGGCCCATCGAATACTTC. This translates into CASSLDSSGPIEYF. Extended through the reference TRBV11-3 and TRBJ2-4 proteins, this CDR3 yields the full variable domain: EAGVVQSPRYKIIEKKQPVAFWCNPISGHNTLYWYLQNLGQGPELLIRYENEEAVDDSQLPKDRFSAERLKGVDSTLKIQPAELGDSAVYLCASSLDSSGPIEYFGAGTRLSVL.